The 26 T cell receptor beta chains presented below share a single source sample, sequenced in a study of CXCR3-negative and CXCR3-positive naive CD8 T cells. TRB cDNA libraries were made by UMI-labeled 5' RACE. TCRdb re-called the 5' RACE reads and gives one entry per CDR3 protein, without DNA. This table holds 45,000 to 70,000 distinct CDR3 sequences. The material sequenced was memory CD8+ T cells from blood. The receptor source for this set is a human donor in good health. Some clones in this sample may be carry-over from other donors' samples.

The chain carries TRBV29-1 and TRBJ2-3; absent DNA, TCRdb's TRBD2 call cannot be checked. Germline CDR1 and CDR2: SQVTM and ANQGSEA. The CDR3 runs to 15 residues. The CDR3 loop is CSVEVASGVPDTQYF.

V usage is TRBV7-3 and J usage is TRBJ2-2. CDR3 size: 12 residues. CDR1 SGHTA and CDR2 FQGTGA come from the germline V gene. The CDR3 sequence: CASSLNTGELFF.

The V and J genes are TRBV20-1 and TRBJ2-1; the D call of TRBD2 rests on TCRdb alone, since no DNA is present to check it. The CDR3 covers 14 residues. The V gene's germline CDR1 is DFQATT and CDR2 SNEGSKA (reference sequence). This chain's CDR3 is CSEAGPEGYNEQFF.

The chain's CDR3 is CASSLRQGRSTEAFF. The chain combines TRBV7-8 with TRBJ1-1; TCRdb outputs TRBD1, but without DNA this stays unchecked. The CDR3 consists of 15 residues. Germline values: CDR1 SGHVS, CDR2 FQNEAQ.

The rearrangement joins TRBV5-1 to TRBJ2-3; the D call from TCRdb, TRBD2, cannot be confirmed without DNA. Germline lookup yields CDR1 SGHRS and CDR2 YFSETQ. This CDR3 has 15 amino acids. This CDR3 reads CASSLGVAGSDTQYF.

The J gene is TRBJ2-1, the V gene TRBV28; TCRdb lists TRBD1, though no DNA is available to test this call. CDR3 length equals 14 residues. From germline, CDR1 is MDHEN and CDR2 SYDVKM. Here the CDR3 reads CASSYGGGSNEQFF.

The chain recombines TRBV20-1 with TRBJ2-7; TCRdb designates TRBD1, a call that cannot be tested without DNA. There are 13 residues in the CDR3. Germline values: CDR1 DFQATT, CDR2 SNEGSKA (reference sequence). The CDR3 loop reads CSASRQASYEQYF.

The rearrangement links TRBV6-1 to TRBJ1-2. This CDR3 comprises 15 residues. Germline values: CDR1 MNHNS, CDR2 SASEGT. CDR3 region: CASSESVTGPYGYTF.

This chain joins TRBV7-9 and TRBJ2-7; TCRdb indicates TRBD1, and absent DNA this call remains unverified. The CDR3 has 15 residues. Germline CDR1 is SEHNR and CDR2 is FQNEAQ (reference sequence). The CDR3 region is CASSNRAESSYEQYF.

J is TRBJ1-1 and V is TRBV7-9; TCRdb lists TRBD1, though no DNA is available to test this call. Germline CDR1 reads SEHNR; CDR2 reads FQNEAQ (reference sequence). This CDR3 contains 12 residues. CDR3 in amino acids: CASDPGDTEAFF.

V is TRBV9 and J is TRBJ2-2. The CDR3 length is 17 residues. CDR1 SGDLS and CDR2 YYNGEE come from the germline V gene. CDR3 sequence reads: CASSDSSVYLNTGELFF.

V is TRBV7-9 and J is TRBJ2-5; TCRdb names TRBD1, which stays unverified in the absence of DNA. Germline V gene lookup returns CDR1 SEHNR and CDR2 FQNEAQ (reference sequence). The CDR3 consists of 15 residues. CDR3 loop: CASSSQDSREETQYF.

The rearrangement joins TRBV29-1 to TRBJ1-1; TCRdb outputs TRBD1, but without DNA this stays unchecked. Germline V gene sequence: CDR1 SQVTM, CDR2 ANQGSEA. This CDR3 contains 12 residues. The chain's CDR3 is CSVEQGVTEAFF.

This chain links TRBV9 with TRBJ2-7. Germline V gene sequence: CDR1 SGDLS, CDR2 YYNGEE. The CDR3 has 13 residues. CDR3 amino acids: CASTILHGSEQYF.

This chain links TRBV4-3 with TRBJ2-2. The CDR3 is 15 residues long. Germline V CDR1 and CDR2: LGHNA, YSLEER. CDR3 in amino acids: CASSQDHLNTGELFF.

CDR3 in amino acids: CSVEQGAPYEQYF. The V call is TRBV29-1, the J call TRBJ2-7. This CDR3 contains 13 residues. Germline CDR1 reads SQVTM; CDR2 reads ANQGSEA.

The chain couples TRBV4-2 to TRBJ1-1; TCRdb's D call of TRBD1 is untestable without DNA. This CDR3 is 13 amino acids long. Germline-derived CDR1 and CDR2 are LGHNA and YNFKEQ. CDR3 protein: CASSQGSGGIAFF.

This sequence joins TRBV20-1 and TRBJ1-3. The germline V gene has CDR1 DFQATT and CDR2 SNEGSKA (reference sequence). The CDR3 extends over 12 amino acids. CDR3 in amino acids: CSARVHGNTIYF.

CDR3 region: CASSEGAGANVLTF. The gene calls are TRBV6-4 and TRBJ2-6; the D call from TCRdb, TRBD1, cannot be confirmed without DNA. Germline V gene data show CDR1 as MRHNA and CDR2 as SNTAGT. The CDR3 extends over 14 amino acids.

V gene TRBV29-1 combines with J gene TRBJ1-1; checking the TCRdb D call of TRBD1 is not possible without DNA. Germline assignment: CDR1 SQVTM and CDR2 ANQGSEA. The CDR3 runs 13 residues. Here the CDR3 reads CSVTGTVNTEAFF.

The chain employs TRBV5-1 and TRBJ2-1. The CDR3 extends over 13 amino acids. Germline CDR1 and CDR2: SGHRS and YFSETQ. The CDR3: CASRWTADNEQFF.

The CDR3 region is CASSSPYNEKFF. The V call is TRBV7-2, the J call TRBJ2-1. The CDR3 loop spans 12 amino acids. Germline V gene lookup returns CDR1 SGHTA and CDR2 FQGNSA. Full variable domain (rest looked up from reference TRBV7-2 and TRBJ2-1): GAGVSQSPSNKVTEKGKDVELRCDPISGHTALYWYRQSLGQGLEFLIYFQGNSAPDKSGLPSDRFSAERTGGSVSTLTIQRTQQEDSAVYLCASSSPYNEKFFGPGTRLTVL.

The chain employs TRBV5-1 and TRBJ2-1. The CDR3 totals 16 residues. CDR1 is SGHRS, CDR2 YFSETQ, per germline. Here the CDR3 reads CASSLNLESSYNEQFF.

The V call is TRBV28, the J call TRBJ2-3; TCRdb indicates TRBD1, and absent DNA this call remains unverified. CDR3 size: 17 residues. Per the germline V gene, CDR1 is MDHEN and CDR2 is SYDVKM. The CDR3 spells CASEAPGPVTYTDTQYF.

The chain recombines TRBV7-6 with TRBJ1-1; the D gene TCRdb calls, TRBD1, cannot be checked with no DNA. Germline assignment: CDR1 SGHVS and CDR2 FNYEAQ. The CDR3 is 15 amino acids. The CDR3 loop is CASSLGTAGNTEAFF.

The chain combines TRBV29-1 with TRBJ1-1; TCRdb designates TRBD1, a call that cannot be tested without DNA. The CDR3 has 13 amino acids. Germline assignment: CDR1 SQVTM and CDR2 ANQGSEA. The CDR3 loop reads CSVERGRNTEAFF. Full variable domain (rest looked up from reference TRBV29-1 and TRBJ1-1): SAVISQKPSRDICQRGTSLTIQCQVDSQVTMMFWYRQQPGQSLTLIATANQGSEATYESGFVIDKFPISRPNLTFSTLTVSNMSPEDSSIYLCSVERGRNTEAFFGQGTRLTVV.